The 14 T cell receptor beta chains reported below all come from one sample, sequenced in a study of T cells in Graves' hyperthyroidism and ophthalmopathy (dated by TCRdb to about 2019). Libraries were constructed by multiplex PCR. This sample was sequenced with an Illumina HiSeq 2000. The TCR beta CDR3 regions were amplified from RNA transcripts. The first round of RT-PCR for the TCR CDR3 was performed with the HTBI primer set and the Qiagen OneStep RT-PCR kit. TCRdb reprocessed the public reads (quality trimming at Q25 with fastp, clone calling with MiXCR) and kept in-frame beta chains. Each entry merges the rows of one CDR3 protein and shows their most common DNA and genes. The sample table contains 550,000 to 800,000 distinct CDR3 sequences; only one count was recorded for about 15% of them. The ten largest clones add up to under 8.5% of the sample. Sequences were obtained from blood. These receptor sequences come from a man between 18 and 35 years old with Graves' hyperthyroidism.

This clonotype turned up a few times. The genes are TRBV20-1 and TRBJ1-3; 10 nucleotides align to TRBD1. From germline, CDR1 is DFQATT and CDR2 SNEGSKA (reference sequence). V gave up 6 bases and J gave up 2 bases; unmatched junction bases: 7. This CDR3 is built from 15 residues. CDR3: CSARPDRGTGNTIYF. In nucleotides, the CDR3 is TGCAGTGCCCGCCCGGACAGGGGGACTGGAAACACCATATATTTT.

Many counts were recorded for this clonotype. In DNA, the CDR3 is TGTGCCAGCAGAATTGGTGGAGCGAACACTGAAGCTTTCTTT. It codes for CASRIGGANTEAFF. The V call is TRBV12-3 or TRBV12-4, the J call TRBJ1-1; unclear D gene. This CDR3 region has 14 residues. The V end was cut by 6 bases, the J end by 1 base, with 12 bases between.

In this sample, this clonotype turned up a few times. J is TRBJ2-1 and V is TRBV7-2, with D tentatively TRBD1 or TRBD2 (5 bases each). Germline V gene sequence: CDR1 SGHTA, CDR2 FQGNSA. Trimming shortened V by 1 base and J by 12 bases, and 16 bases separated the two germline ends. The length of the CDR3 is 14 residues. CDR3 sequence: CASSLGAAGYGQFF. Here the CDR3 DNA reads TGTGCCAGCAGCTTAGGAGCGGCAGGGTATGGGCAGTTCTTC.

The rearrangement links TRBV9 to TRBJ2-2; no clear D gene. The germline V gene encodes CDR1 SGDLS and CDR2 YYNGEE. The CDR3 runs 14 residues. Trimming left V 5 bases short and J 3 bases short, with 11 bases between. The CDR3 protein is CASRRPLDTGELFF. CDR3 DNA sequence: TGTGCCAGCAGGAGACCCCTTGACACCGGGGAGCTGTTTTTT.

This chain joins TRBV29-1 and TRBJ1-1; D is unclear. CDR1 is SQVTM and CDR2 is ANQGSEA in the germline V gene. V was shortened by 7 bases and J by 3 bases, with 15 bases between the two germline ends. The CDR3 has 13 residues. This CDR3 reads CSAQGQLDTEAFF. The CDR3 coding sequence is TGCAGCGCACAAGGGCAGTTAGACACTGAAGCTTTCTTT.

The genes are TRBV6-4 and TRBJ2-3; 8 nucleotides agree with TRBD2. V lost 0 bases and J lost 2; bases outside the gene matches: 4. Germline lookup yields CDR1 MRHNA and CDR2 SNTAGT. The CDR3 runs 16 residues. CDR3 sequence (DNA): TGTGCCAGCAGTGACTCGGCGGGAGGTACCACAGATACGCAGTATTTT. Its translation: CASSDSAGGTTDTQYF.

This clonotype was detected ten times or more. The chain is built from TRBV12-3 or TRBV12-4 and TRBJ1-4; tentative D call: TRBD1 (5 bases). The ends were cut back, 4 bases at V and 7 bases at J, with 22 bases in the middle. CDR3 length equals 17 residues. CDR3 bases: TGTGCCAGCAGTTGGAGGGGTCCCGGGACGCGAGGTGAAAAACTGTTTTTT. It encodes CASSWRGPGTRGEKLFF.

This clonotype came up a few times. The J gene is TRBJ1-2, the V gene TRBV12-3 or TRBV12-4; D is unresolved. The CDR3 consists of 12 residues. V shed 6 bases and J shed 4 bases, with 9 bases lying between them. The CDR3 coding sequence is TGTGCCAGCAGCCCAGAGGCCTATGGCTACACCTTC. It is translated as CASSPEAYGYTF.

This sequence joins TRBV5-4 and TRBJ2-3; 9 bases are shared with TRBD2. V shed 0 bases and J 4 bases; nucleotides not matched to a gene: 6. The germline V gene encodes CDR1 SGHNT and CDR2 YYREEE (reference sequence). CDR3 length: 16 residues. This chain's CDR3 is CASSLAGGRASDTQYF. The CDR3 DNA sequence: TGTGCCAGCAGCTTGGCGGGCGGGAGGGCGTCAGATACGCAGTATTTT. Looking up the rest from reference TRBV5-4 and TRBJ2-3 gives the full variable domain: ETGVTQSPTHLIKTRGQQVTLRCSSQSGHNTVSWYQQALGQGPQFIFQYYREEENGRGNFPPRFSGLQFPNYSSELNVNALELDDSALYLCASSLAGGRASDTQYFGPGTRLTVL.

This clonotype was seen many times. The chain uses TRBV2 and TRBJ2-3; 9 bases line up with TRBD2. This CDR3 comprises 15 residues. Germline V gene sequence: CDR1 SNHLY, CDR2 FYNNEI. J gave up 3 bases and V 3 bases, and 4 bases lay outside the gene matches. CDR3 residues: CASSDSSGGTDTQYF. For the CDR3, the DNA is TGTGCCAGCAGTGATAGTAGCGGGGGTACAGATACGCAGTATTTT.

The chain links TRBV6-1 to TRBJ1-2; a possible D gene is TRBD1 (5 bases). This CDR3 comprises 14 residues. The V gene lost 6 bases and the J gene lost 4 bases, with 15 bases spanning the gap. Germline values: CDR1 MNHNS, CDR2 SASEGT. The CDR3 region is CASSPDGAGYGYTF. For the CDR3, the DNA is TGTGCCAGCAGCCCCGACGGGGCGGGCTATGGCTACACCTTC.

This clonotype came up many times. This rearrangement joins TRBV27 to TRBJ2-2; 9 positions agree with TRBD2. The CDR3 is 18 amino acids. Unmatched junction bases numbered 12, after V lost 0 bases and J lost 7 bases. Germline CDR1 reads MNHEY; CDR2 reads SMNVEV (reference sequence). CDR3 sequence: CASSLSKGGRASIGELFF. In DNA, the CDR3 is TGTGCCAGCAGTTTATCGAAAGGCGGGAGGGCCTCGATCGGGGAGCTGTTTTTT.

This clonotype was observed a handful of times. The J gene is TRBJ2-7, the V gene TRBV4-1, with TRBD1 as a possible D gene (6 bases). The germline V gene has CDR1 MGHRA and CDR2 YSYEKL. The V gene lost 3 bases and the J gene lost 6 bases, with 21 bases spanning the gap. This CDR3 spans 16 amino acids. CDR3 loop: CASSHKGGAGVAEQYF. The DNA of the CDR3 is TGCGCCAGCAGCCACAAAGGTGGGGCAGGGGTGGCCGAGCAGTACTTC.

This clonotype was found a few times. The genes are TRBV18 and TRBJ2-7; TRBD1 might be the D (6 bases). V was cut by 1 base and J by 2 bases, with 9 bases left in between. The germline V gene has CDR1 KGHSH and CDR2 LQKENI. The CDR3 runs 14 residues. CDR3 DNA sequence: TGTGCCAGCTCACCACAGCACAGGGCCTACGAGCAGTACTTC. This codes for CASSPQHRAYEQYF.